The entry below gives a single T cell receptor (beta chain) sequence along with its context. The antigen is undetermined. The CDR3 runs to 20 residues. Trimming cost V 0 bases and J 4 bases; bases outside gene matches: 14. Germline V gives CDR1 MNHNS, CDR2 SASEGT. This specimen comes from a study of T cells in localized non-small cell lung cancer. Notes on the study in general: The study linked higher blood T cell density to longer overall survival. The study found T cell clonality highest in uninvolved adjacent lung, above tumor. In adjacent lung, a median about 50 of the top 100 tumor clones were found.

Sequencing was performed with immunoSEQ multiplex PCR; in TCRdb, only in-frame clones are kept and a portion is missing. The profile shows 65,000 to 95,000 clones, 60% to 85% of them singletons. This TCR derives from a man aged 40 to 70 with stage II squamous cell lung carcinoma. The sequenced sample was PBMCs, obtained before any cancer treatment. The rearrangement links TRBV6-1 to TRBJ2-1; 11 nucleotides agree with TRBD2. The CDR3 region is CASSEAVASGRNQWYNEQFF. The CDR3 DNA sequence: TGTGCCAGCAGTGAAGCGGTGGCTAGCGGGAGGAATCAGTGGTACAATGAGCAGTTCTTC.